This passage covers 6 T cell receptor beta chains from one sample sequenced in a study of blood T cell repertoires in COVID-19. Libraries were prepared by immunoSEQ multiplex PCR; TCRdb keeps only in-frame clonotypes and omits some of them. This sample has 300,000 to 450,000 clones, with 85% found just once. Sequencing was performed on peripheral blood. These receptors all come from a woman between 18 and 29 years old with acute or convalescent COVID-19.

DNA of the CDR3: TGTGCCAGCAGTGGGCCTCGACAGGGCTCCTACGAGCAGTACTTC. Amino acids: CASSGPRQGSYEQYF. V and J are TRBV25-1 and TRBJ2-7; TRBD1 agrees at 7 bases. J gave up 0 bases and V 4 bases, and 6 bases lay outside the gene matches. Germline CDR1 and CDR2: MGHDK and SYGVNS. This CDR3 is 15 amino acids long.

This clone was picked up a small number of times. V gene TRBV19 combines with J gene TRBJ1-2; 9 bases match TRBD1. Looked up from germline, CDR1 is LNHDA and CDR2 is SQIVND (reference sequence). The CDR3 is made up of 15 amino acids. With 4 bases clipped from V and 4 bases from J, the junction kept 7 bases outside the gene matches. The CDR3 DNA sequence: TGTGCCAGTAGTAAATCCTCGACAGGGGGCTATGGCTACACCTTC. The encoded protein is CASSKSSTGGYGYTF.

The chain is built from TRBV19 and TRBJ1-5; TRBD1 aligns across 8 bases. Germline trimming cut 8 bases from V and 6 bases from J; bases unmatched to any gene: 3. Germline assignment: CDR1 LNHDA and CDR2 SQIVND (reference sequence). CDR3 length: 12 residues. The CDR3 loop is CASGQGTQPQHF. In DNA, the CDR3 is TGTGCCAGTGGACAGGGCACTCAGCCCCAGCATTTT.

The J gene is TRBJ1-2, the V gene TRBV4-1; 7 bases line up with TRBD1. The CDR3 sequence is 14 residues long. The germline V gene encodes CDR1 MGHRA and CDR2 YSYEKL. The V gene end was trimmed by 1 base and the J gene end by 4 bases; junction bases not matched to a gene: 3. This CDR3 reads CASSQAGGGYGYTF. As DNA, the CDR3 is TGCGCCAGCAGCCAAGCAGGGGGTGGCTATGGCTACACCTTC.

The chain couples TRBV9 to TRBJ1-4, with D possibly being TRBD1 (6 bases). The CDR3 length is 15 residues. The germline CDR1 and CDR2 sequences are SGDLS and YYNGEE. Trimming cost V 2 bases and J 3 bases, with 11 bases left between them. For the CDR3, the DNA is TGTGCCAGCAGCGTCGCAGGGGCGGCTAATGAAAAACTGTTTTTT. It specifies CASSVAGAANEKLFF.

The chain joins TRBV29-1 to TRBJ1-5; D unresolved. CDR3 length equals 10 residues. Looked up from germline, CDR1 is SQVTM and CDR2 is ANQGSEA. Trimming removed 3 bases at V and 11 bases at J, with 8 bases between. For the CDR3, the DNA is TGCAGCGTTGAGGACGGGACCCAGCATTTT. This gives the protein CSVEDGTQHF.